A single sample is the source of the 2 T cell receptor beta chains below, sequenced in a study of control samples from healthy donors and cancer patients. Clones were read by immunoSEQ multiplex PCR, and TCRdb kept only the in-frame ones, dropping some. This sample has 70,000 to 95,000 clones, with about 87% found just once. What was sequenced was blood. The receptors shown here come from a man in his fifties or sixties in good health.

This chain links TRBV28 with TRBJ1-2; D unresolved. V lost 6 bases and J 6 bases, leaving 14 bases between the germline ends. The CDR3 runs 13 residues. From germline, CDR1 is MDHEN and CDR2 SYDVKM. CDR3 in amino acids: CASRDGPRNGYTF. CDR3 coding DNA: TGTGCCAGCAGGGACGGACCCAGGAATGGCTACACCTTC.

The V call is TRBV6-5, the J call TRBJ1-5, with 10 nucleotides matching TRBD1. The CDR3 is 16 residues long. With V trimmed by 3 bases and J by 2 bases, 4 bases remained unmatched. Germline V lookup: CDR1 MNHEY, CDR2 SVGAGI. In nucleotides, the CDR3 is TGTGCCAGCAGTTATGACAGGGGGCATGGCAATCAGCCCCAGCATTTT. It specifies CASSYDRGHGNQPQHF.